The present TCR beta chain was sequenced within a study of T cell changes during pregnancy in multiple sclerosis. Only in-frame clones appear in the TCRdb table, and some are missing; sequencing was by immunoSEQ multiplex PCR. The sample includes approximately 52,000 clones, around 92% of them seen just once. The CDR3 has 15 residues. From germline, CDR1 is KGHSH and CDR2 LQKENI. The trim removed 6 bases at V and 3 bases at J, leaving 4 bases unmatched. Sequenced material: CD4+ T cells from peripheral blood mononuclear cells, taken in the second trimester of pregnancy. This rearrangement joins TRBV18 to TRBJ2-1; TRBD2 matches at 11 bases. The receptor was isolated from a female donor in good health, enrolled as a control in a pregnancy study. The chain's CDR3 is CASSKGLADYNEQFF. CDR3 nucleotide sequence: TGTGCCAGCTCCAAGGGACTAGCGGACTACAATGAGCAGTTCTTC.